This T cell receptor beta chain comes out of a study of shared clonotypes between healthy human individuals. As for the study in general: Participating donors consisted of a couple of women and a few men aged 18 to 49.

A deep-level run was used for the assay. Repertoires were generated with immunoSEQ multiplex PCR, while TCRdb's copy carries only in-frame clones and drops some. The sample lists over 2 million clones; around 93% were seen once. V lost 1 base and J 1 base, leaving 4 bases between the germline ends. Germline assignment: CDR1 SGHTA and CDR2 FQGNSA. This CDR3 contains 13 residues. On this clone: Its antigen is still unknown. Distinct nucleotide sequences in the sample also encode this CDR3.

Study-level results: Against clonotypes common to all four donors, non-shared ones had lower generation probabilities.

The clonotype comes from a man aged 18 to 30 in good health. Some clones in this sample may be carry-over from other donors' samples. The sample was naive CD4+ T cells from PBMCs. Subset described: CD45RA+ positively selected. The chain links TRBV7-2 to TRBJ2-5; D is unresolved. This CDR3 is CASSLVAQETQYF. The CDR3 DNA follows: TGTGCCAGCAGCTTAGTAGCCCAAGAGACCCAGTACTTC.